The sequence of this T cell receptor beta chain was determined in a study of cytomegalovirus exposure and HLA in healthy donors. This PCR relied on a set of 60 Vbeta primers and 13 Jbeta primers. Sequencing used immunoSEQ multiplex PCR; TCRdb keeps in-frame clones, though not all of them. This sample's table has 110,000 to 150,000 clones. Germline V lookup: CDR1 SGHRS, CDR2 YFSETQ. The CDR3 has 16 amino acids. With V trimmed by 4 bases and J by 4 bases, 10 bases remained unmatched. The sample was PBMCs. The V call is TRBV5-1, the J call TRBJ2-4; 8 nucleotides line up with TRBD2. This receptor was obtained from a male donor in good health and CMV-seronegative. CDR3 bases: TGCGCCAGCAGCATACTAGCGGCTATACCAAAAAACATTCAGTACTTC. This gives the protein CASSILAAIPKNIQYF.